The rows below give T cell receptor beta chains drawn from one sample of a study of T cells in tumors and immune-related adverse events. Libraries were prepared by immunoSEQ multiplex PCR; TCRdb keeps only in-frame clonotypes and omits some of them. The data show around 10,000 clones, with 80% to 95% seen just once and roughly 1.5% held by the top ten. Sequencing was performed on lymph node tissue, taken from a patient treated with anti-PD-1 therapy. Every receptor here comes from a female donor with metastatic renal cell carcinoma. Each CDR3 is given with its conserved first and last residue. D genes are given only for firm matches. Clone size is shown for a subset of rows, as once, few, many or a class of expanded clone.

d_gene	abundance	v_gene	j_gene	CDR3aa	CDR3nt
.	once	TRBV6-5	TRBJ1-2	CASSYSNSNYGYTF	TGTGCCAGCAGTTACTCGAACAGTAACTATGGCTACACCTTC
.	.	TRBV15	TRBJ2-7	CATSRDTGYEQYF	TGTGCCACCAGCAGAGATACTGGCTACGAGCAGTACTTC
.	.	TRBV7-9	TRBJ1-1	CASSLLGARTEAFF	TGTGCCAGCAGCTTGTTGGGGGCGAGGACTGAAGCTTTCTTT
.	.	TRBV5-5	TRBJ2-5	CASSTGRGPRETQYF	TGTGCCAGCAGCACCGGACGAGGGCCCCGGGAGACCCAGTACTTC
.	.	TRBV30	TRBJ2-7	CAWSTYPGAEQYF	TGTGCCTGGAGTACTTACCCGGGGGCCGAGCAGTACTTC
.	.	TRBV11-3	TRBJ2-7	CASSYPGRGVYEQYF	TGTGCCAGCAGCTACCCCGGCAGGGGGGTATACGAGCAGTACTTC
TRBD1	.	TRBV4-1	TRBJ2-7	CASSLTGPLDEQYF	TGCGCCAGCAGCCTGACAGGGCCTCTAGACGAGCAGTACTTC
TRBD2	.	TRBV15	TRBJ2-3	CATSREARRGGVDTQYF	TGTGCCACCAGCAGAGAAGCTCGGCGGGGGGGAGTAGATACGCAGTATTTT
TRBD1	.	TRBV23-1	TRBJ1-1	CASSHRQGVRAEAFF	TGCGCCAGCAGCCACAGACAGGGGGTAAGGGCTGAAGCTTTCTTT
TRBD1	once	TRBV6-1	TRBJ1-5	CASRRTGHTQPQHF	TGTGCCAGCAGGCGGACAGGGCACACTCAGCCCCAGCATTTT
TRBD1	.	TRBV7-2	TRBJ1-4	CASSFDRGSEKLFF	TGTGCCAGCAGCTTTGACAGGGGCAGCGAAAAACTGTTTTTT
.	.	TRBV29-1	TRBJ1-5	CSASGGRNQPQHF	TGCAGCGCCTCGGGGGGGAGGAATCAGCCCCAGCATTTT
.	.	TRBV6-4	TRBJ2-3	CASSDSVLDTQYF	TGTGCCAGCAGTGACTCGGTTCTGGATACGCAGTATTTT
.	once	TRBV14	TRBJ2-5	CASSQQRTPQETQYF	TGTGCCAGCAGCCAGCAACGGACACCCCAAGAGACCCAGTACTTC
TRBD2	.	TRBV11-3	TRBJ2-1	CASSPTSGRAFNEQFF	TGTGCCAGCAGCCCAACTAGCGGGAGGGCATTTAATGAGCAGTTCTTC
.	.	TRBV20-1	TRBJ1-2	CSAPRGYGYTF	TGCAGTGCTCCCAGGGGTTATGGCTACACCTTC
.	.	TRBV30	TRBJ1-2	CAWSPADTHGYTF	TGTGCCTGGAGCCCCGCGGACACCCATGGCTACACCTTC
TRBD1	.	TRBV7-9	TRBJ1-5	CASSLGWQGDQPQHF	TGTGCCAGCAGCTTAGGGTGGCAGGGGGATCAGCCCCAGCATTTT
TRBD1	.	TRBV5-1	TRBJ2-3	CASSLADRVTDTQYF	TGCGCCAGCAGCTTGGCTGACAGGGTAACAGATACGCAGTATTTT
TRBD2	.	TRBV5-1	TRBJ2-5	CASSLGTSGSAETQYF	TGCGCCAGCAGCTTGGGGACTAGCGGGAGTGCAGAGACCCAGTACTTC
.	.	TRBV19	TRBJ2-3	CASSKIPSTLARVFTDTQYF	TGTGCCAGTAGTAAAATCCCGTCGACCTTGGCCAGGGTATTCACAGATACGCAGTATTTT
.	.	TRBV2	TRBJ2-7	CASTIGHTYEQYF	TGTGCCAGCACTATAGGACATACCTACGAGCAGTACTTC
TRBD1	.	TRBV4-2	TRBJ2-4	CASSQGDRVYDIQYF	TGTGCCAGCAGCCAAGGGGACAGGGTATACGACATTCAGTACTTC
.	once	TRBV27	TRBJ2-3	CASSFSQMGDTQYF	TGTGCCAGCAGTTTCTCACAAATGGGAGATACGCAGTATTTT
TRBD1	.	TRBV6-5	TRBJ1-1	CASSSPRQGSTEAFF	TGTGCCAGCAGTTCCCCGCGACAGGGTTCCACTGAAGCTTTCTTT
.	.	TRBV4-2	TRBJ2-6	CASSRLPGRVAGANVLTF	TGTGCCAGCAGCCGCCTCCCGGGCCGGGTGGCCGGGGCCAACGTCCTGACTTTC
TRBD1	.	TRBV6-5	TRBJ1-1	CASSYDRGNMNTEAFF	TGTGCCAGCAGTTACGACAGGGGGAACATGAACACTGAAGCTTTCTTT
TRBD2	.	TRBV9	TRBJ2-7	CASSHGENHATSEYEQYF	TGTGCCAGCTCCCATGGCGAGAATCACGCGACTAGCGAATACGAGCAGTACTTC
.	.	TRBV28	TRBJ2-7	CASSRGYEQYF	TGTGCCAGCAGTAGGGGGTACGAGCAGTACTTC
.	.	TRBV29-1	TRBJ1-1	CSGRGGLNTEAFF	TGCAGCGGGAGGGGGGGCCTGAACACTGAAGCTTTCTTT
TRBD2	.	TRBV9	TRBJ2-5	CASSVWGGSETQYF	TGTGCCAGCAGCGTATGGGGGGGGTCGGAGACCCAGTACTTC
TRBD1	.	TRBV10-3	TRBJ2-7	CAISELTGIEQYF	TGTGCCATCAGTGAACTGACAGGGATTGAGCAGTACTTC
.	.	TRBV5-4	TRBJ1-1	CASSTQRAGATEAFF	TGTGCCAGCAGCACCCAACGAGCGGGGGCCACTGAAGCTTTCTTT
.	once	TRBV9	TRBJ2-1	CASSSRDYNEQFF	TGTGCCAGCAGCAGCCGGGACTACAATGAGCAGTTCTTC
TRBD2	.	TRBV19	TRBJ2-1	CASRGSTSGNYNEQFF	TGTGCCAGTAGGGGGTCGACTAGCGGTAATTACAATGAGCAGTTCTTC
TRBD1	.	TRBV7-8	TRBJ2-3	CASSLDTRQGYSTDTQYF	TGTGCCAGCAGCTTAGACACGAGACAGGGGTATAGCACAGATACGCAGTATTTT
TRBD2	.	TRBV4-2	TRBJ2-3	CASSQAAGGTDTQYF	TGTGCCAGCAGCCAAGCTGCGGGGGGGACAGATACGCAGTATTTT
.	.	TRBV6-5	TRBJ1-4	CASTPKGFNNEKLFF	TGTGCCAGCACCCCGAAGGGTTTTAATAATGAAAAACTGTTTTTT
.	.	TRBV5-1	TRBJ2-3	CASSSGGGSTDTQYF	TGCGCCAGCAGCTCCGGAGGAGGTTCGACAGATACGCAGTATTTT
.	.	TRBV19	TRBJ1-3	CASTGFSGNTIYF	TGTGCCAGTACAGGGTTCTCTGGAAACACCATATATTTT
.	.	TRBV6-1	TRBJ1-5	CASSELWNSNQPQHF	TGTGCCAGCAGTGAGCTCTGGAATAGCAATCAGCCCCAGCATTTT